The clone carrying this T cell receptor beta chain occurred many times. The antigen is not known. CDR3 length: 13 amino acids. Germline CDR1 reads SSHAT; CDR2 reads FNYEAQ (reference sequence). V was clipped by 5 bases and J by 2 bases, with 6 bases between them. Two oligonucleotides, mixed equimolar, formed the beta constant-region primer covering TRBC1 and TRBC2. TCRdb re-called the UMI-ligation and nested PCR reads with MiXCR, one entry per CDR3 protein. The sample comprises about 21,000 distinct CDR3 sequences, approximately 11% of which are singletons, and about a sixth rests with the top ten. Cells stained for CD3, CD4, CD8, CD45RA, CD27 and viability were sorted into four CD45RA/CD27 subsets. This specimen comes from a study of naive and memory T cell subsets. Study observations and caveats: A clonotype means one alpha or beta sequence, not an alpha/beta pair. Over 90% of naive TCR sequences appeared only once, unlike memory subsets. Naive and memory repertoire findings lacked a ground truth for validation.

The gene calls are TRBV7-7 and TRBJ2-2; D gene uncertain. The sample taken for sequencing was central memory CD8+ T cells from blood. This sequence was found in a human donor in good health. CDR3 loop: CASSQANTGELFF. The CDR3 region has the DNA TGTGCCAGCAGCCAAGCCAACACCGGGGAGCTGTTTTTT.